This TCR beta chain was observed in a study of T cells in Graves' hyperthyroidism and ophthalmopathy. The study, taken as a whole, reports: Classification by a 13 V-J model distinguished ophthalmopathy from stable hyperthyroidism. Model predictions of ophthalmopathy came a median approximately 6.8 months before onset.

The sample holds a few counts of this clonotype. The antigen is undetermined. Researchers took RNA transcripts and amplified the TCR beta CDR3 regions from them. First-round RT-PCR with HTBI primers amplified the TCR CDR3 region. TCRdb re-derived calls from the multiplex PCR reads in MiXCR, one entry per CDR3 protein. This sample has 470,000 or so distinct CDR3 sequences, with more than 20% found just once. The hyperthyroidism patients had all been newly diagnosed, and their disease duration was under 2 months. Their ages ranged from 18 to 65 years. It was uncontrolled infection, other autoimmune disease, pregnancy or lactation that excluded patients. Sequencing used blood. The receptor's source is a man younger than 35 with Graves' hyperthyroidism.

CDR3 in DNA: TGTGCCAGCAGTTGGACAGGCTCGGGCCAAGAGACCCAGTACTTC. It encodes CASSWTGSGQETQYF. The rearrangement joins TRBV6-5 to TRBJ2-5, with 7 bases aligning to TRBD1. The V gene end was trimmed by 4 bases and the J gene end by 1 base; junction bases not matched to a gene: 6. The CDR3 is 15 amino acids. CDR1 MNHEY and CDR2 SVGAGI come from the germline V gene.